The 25 T cell receptor beta chains below were found in one sample sequenced in a study of blood T cell repertoires in COVID-19. TCRdb's copy holds only in-frame clones and misses some; the assay was immunoSEQ multiplex PCR. Of about 61,000 clones listed, about 85% are singletons. Material for sequencing was peripheral blood. Receptor source: a man aged 65 to 85 with acute or convalescent COVID-19.

CDR3 nucleotides: TGTGCCAGCAGTGGATCCGGGACAGGGACCTACGAGCAGTACTTC. Protein product: CASSGSGTGTYEQYF. The chain carries TRBV28 and TRBJ2-7, with 9 nucleotides matching TRBD1. The CDR3 length is 15 residues. Germline CDR1 is MDHEN and CDR2 is SYDVKM. After removal of 5 bases from V and 2 bases from J, the junction contained 7 bases not matched to a gene.

The genes are TRBV3-1 (or the pseudogene TRBV3-2) and TRBJ1-2; D remains ambiguous. Germline V gives CDR1 LGHDT, CDR2 YNNKEL (reference sequence). Between the trimmed V and J ends, which lost 1 base and 1 base, there was a span of 13 bases. This CDR3 region has 16 residues. The CDR3 DNA reads as TGTGCCAGCAGCCAAGTTCCGGGTCTCCTTAACTATGGCTACACCTTC. Translating gives CASSQVPGLLNYGYTF.

This clone was recorded only once. The chain links TRBV27 to TRBJ2-7, with TRBD1 matching over 9 bases. Trimming took 5 bases from V and 13 from J; bases not matched to a gene: 18. The CDR3 is 15 amino acids. The V gene's germline CDR1 is MNHEY and CDR2 SMNVEV (reference sequence). This chain's CDR3 is CASSDPGQGLPHLYF. CDR3 nucleotides: TGTGCCAGCAGTGATCCGGGACAGGGTCTGCCCCACCTATACTTC.

This clone was found once. The V call is TRBV18, the J call TRBJ2-2, with D perhaps TRBD2 (7 bases). The germline CDR1 and CDR2 sequences are KGHSH and LQKENI. V lost 0 bases, J lost 4 bases, and 15 bases lay in between. The CDR3 loop spans 17 amino acids. The CDR3 nucleotides read TGTGCCAGCTCACCACCGGTCGGGGGGCCGGGCACCGGGGAGCTGTTTTTT. It is translated as CASSPPVGGPGTGELFF.

The chain employs TRBV6-6 and TRBJ2-7; TRBD2 matches at 8 bases. V lost 6 bases and J lost 6; bases outside the gene matches: 10. Germline V gene lookup returns CDR1 MNHNY and CDR2 SVGAGI (reference sequence). There are 14 residues in the CDR3. In DNA form, the CDR3 reads TGTGCCAGCAGCCAAGGAAGCGGGGGACGCGAGCAGTACTTC. Amino acid sequence: CASSQGSGGREQYF.

The chain couples TRBV2 to TRBJ2-1; TRBD2 agrees at 9 bases. Germline V gene data show CDR1 as SNHLY and CDR2 as FYNNEI. CDR3 length: 14 residues. V lost 5 bases and J lost 4; bases outside the gene matches: 3. CDR3 DNA sequence: TGTGCCAGCAGTCGACTAGCGGAATACAATGAGCAGTTCTTC. Protein sequence: CASSRLAEYNEQFF.

The V gene is TRBV5-1, the J gene TRBJ2-7; TRBD1 is a possible D gene (6 bases). CDR1 SGHRS and CDR2 YFSETQ come from the germline V gene. The CDR3 has 15 amino acids. The V gene lost 0 bases and the J gene lost 4 bases, with 14 bases spanning the gap. As DNA, the CDR3 is TGCGCCAGCAGCTTGGGGGCAGGGGAAGGATACGAGCAGTACTTC. It specifies CASSLGAGEGYEQYF.

The sample holds one count of this clone. V is TRBV15 and J is TRBJ1-4; D may be TRBD1 (6 bases). In germline, CDR1 is LNHNV, CDR2 YYDKDF (reference sequence). Trimming pared 0 bases from V and 8 bases from J, leaving 13 bases between. This CDR3 is built from 15 residues. CDR3 DNA: TGTGCCACCAGCAGAGATAGATCGACAGGCGAAAAACTGTTTTTT. It translates to CATSRDRSTGEKLFF.

The rearrangement links TRBV5-1 to TRBJ2-5; tentatively, D is TRBD2 (6 bases). CDR3 size: 15 residues. The germline gives CDR1 SGHRS, CDR2 YFSETQ. Trimming cost V 2 bases and J 4 bases, with 15 bases left between them. The CDR3 nucleotides are TGCGCCAGCAGCTTCGGCCTTCAGGGAGGAGAGACCCAGTACTTC. Residues: CASSFGLQGGETQYF.

V is TRBV28 and J is TRBJ1-2; D not resolved. Looked up from germline, CDR1 is MDHEN and CDR2 is SYDVKM. This CDR3 has 12 residues. Deletions cut 5 bases from V and 5 bases from J, with 9 bases between. In DNA, the CDR3 is TGTGCCAGCAGTCCCCCCGGGTATGGCTACACCTTC. This encodes CASSPPGYGYTF.

V and J are TRBV6-5 and TRBJ2-7; D may be TRBD2 (5 bases). The CDR3 contains 14 residues. Trimming took 2 bases from V and 1 from J, leaving 9 bases between them. CDR1 is MNHEY, CDR2 SVGAGI, per germline. The CDR3 protein is CASSYNRGSYEQYF. The CDR3 nucleotides are TGTGCCAGCAGTTACAACCGGGGATCCTACGAGCAGTACTTC.

CDR3 in DNA: TGCGCCAGCAGTCCAACTAGCACAGATACGCAGTATTTT. Protein sequence: CASSPTSTDTQYF. This rearrangement joins TRBV5-1 to TRBJ2-3; D is ambiguous. The CDR3 runs to 13 residues. From germline, CDR1 is SGHRS and CDR2 YFSETQ. The V gene lost 5 bases and the J gene lost 0 bases, with 7 bases spanning the gap.

This CDR3 is CSARDEETQYF. The CDR3 DNA reads TGCAGTGCTAGAGATGAGGAGACCCAGTACTTC. The chain employs TRBV20-1 and TRBJ2-5; D remains ambiguous. Trimming took off 0 bases at V and 5 bases at J, with 4 bases between the two ends. The CDR3 sequence is 11 residues long. Germline V gene sequence: CDR1 DFQATT, CDR2 SNEGSKA (reference sequence).

CDR3 loop: CAISDTGTKAFF. CDR3 DNA sequence: TGTGCCATCAGTGATACCGGGACAAAAGCTTTCTTT. V usage is TRBV10-3 and J usage is TRBJ1-1; maybe TRBD1 (6 bases). From germline, CDR1 is ENHRY and CDR2 SYGVKD. The CDR3 totals 12 residues. V gave up 3 bases and J gave up 9 bases, with 11 bases separating them.

V usage is TRBV6-1 and J usage is TRBJ2-7, with TRBD2 identical over 7 bases. J lost 4 bases, V lost 3 bases, and 9 bases had no gene match. The germline CDR1 and CDR2 sequences are MNHNS and SASEGT. This CDR3 has 15 residues. This chain's CDR3 is CASSDLRLASYEQYF. The CDR3 DNA reads as TGTGCCAGCAGTGATTTGCGACTAGCCTCGTACGAGCAGTACTTC.

This clone occurred once. The chain couples TRBV21-1 to TRBJ2-7; the D call of TRBD2 is as the table states it, not checked on the DNA. TRBV21-1 is recorded as a pseudogene. The length of the CDR3 is 15 residues. The CDR3 reads CASSGLAGGSYEQYF. CDR3 nucleotides: TGTGCCAGCAGCGGACTAGCGGGGGGATCGTACGAGCAGTACTTC.

This clone was observed a handful of times. The gene calls are TRBV29-1 and TRBJ1-1; D is perhaps TRBD1 (6 bases). Trimming shortened V by 8 bases and J by 1 base, and 14 bases separated the two germline ends. CDR3 length: 13 residues. Germline V CDR1 and CDR2: SQVTM, ANQGSEA. In nucleotides, the CDR3 is TGCAGCCTTTACAGGGTACCGAACACTGAAGCTTTCTTT. It specifies CSLYRVPNTEAFF. Full variable domain (outside the CDR3, taken from reference TRBV29-1 and TRBJ1-1): SAVISQKPSRDICQRGTSLTIQCQVDSQVTMMFWYRQQPGQSLTLIATANQGSEATYESGFVIDKFPISRPNLTFSTLTVSNMSPEDSSIYLCSLYRVPNTEAFFGQGTRLTVV.

The chain's CDR3 is CASSRTGGLSHTDTQYF. The CDR3 DNA follows: TGTGCCAGCAGCCGGACAGGGGGCTTGTCGCACACAGATACGCAGTATTTT. The chain carries TRBV2 and TRBJ2-3; 11 bases are a match to TRBD1. V dropped 6 bases and J dropped 2; count of bases not matched to a gene: 10. The germline gives CDR1 SNHLY, CDR2 FYNNEI. The CDR3 sequence is 17 residues long.

V gene TRBV3-1 (or the pseudogene TRBV3-2) combines with J gene TRBJ2-4; the match to TRBD2 covers 7 bases. The V gene end was trimmed by 1 base and the J gene end by 12 bases; junction bases not matched to a gene: 6. The CDR3 is 13 amino acids. CDR1 is LGHDT and CDR2 is YNNKEL in the germline V gene (reference sequence). DNA for the CDR3: TGTGCCAGCAGCCAAGGGAGCGGGGCGGCTCAGTACTTC. Translated, it gives CASSQGSGAAQYF.

The rearrangement links TRBV15 to TRBJ1-2, with 7 bases fitting TRBD1. The CDR3 has 16 amino acids. Germline CDR1 reads LNHNV; CDR2 reads YYDKDF (reference sequence). Germline trimming cut 2 bases from V and 3 bases from J; bases unmatched to any gene: 9. The CDR3 loop reads CATSRSPTGVDYGYTF. The DNA for the CDR3 is TGTGCCACCAGCAGAAGCCCTACAGGGGTGGACTATGGCTACACCTTC.

The gene calls are TRBV5-5 and TRBJ2-3; D uncertain. Germline values: CDR1 SGHKS, CDR2 YYEKEE (reference sequence). Trimming stripped 4 bases from V and 0 bases from J, with 9 bases between. The CDR3 contains 14 residues. The CDR3 DNA follows: TGTGCCAGCAGCACGACCAGGAGCACAGATACGCAGTATTTT. Translation: CASSTTRSTDTQYF.

The chain combines TRBV15 with TRBJ2-4; a possible D gene is TRBD1 (5 bases). The CDR3 loop spans 17 amino acids. The germline CDR1 and CDR2 sequences are LNHNV and YYDKDF (reference sequence). With 0 bases removed from V and 1 base from J, the gap between germline ends came to 13 bases. Here the CDR3 DNA reads TGTGCCACCAGCAGAGATCAGGGTAAAAGGGCCAAAAACATTCAGTACTTC. Amino acids: CATSRDQGKRAKNIQYF.

The chain carries TRBV28 and TRBJ2-7, with D perhaps matching TRBD1 (5 bases). This CDR3 is 16 amino acids long. Germline CDR1 is MDHEN and CDR2 is SYDVKM. Trimming took 4 bases from V and 6 from J, leaving 22 bases between them. CDR3 amino acids: CASSSDKGQTTREQYF. CDR3 DNA sequence: TGTGCCAGCAGTTCAGATAAGGGGCAAACCACCCGCGAGCAGTACTTC.

CDR3 sequence (DNA): TGTGCCAGTAGCCCGACAGGGGTTAAGAGGACCGGGGAGCTGTTTTTT. Amino acid sequence: CASSPTGVKRTGELFF. V gene TRBV19 combines with J gene TRBJ2-2, with 8 bases identical to TRBD1. Germline V gene data show CDR1 as LNHDA and CDR2 as SQIVND (reference sequence). V gave up 6 bases and J gave up 5 bases; unmatched junction bases: 11. The CDR3 runs to 16 residues. The full variable domain, in which reference TRBV19 and TRBJ2-2 provide the parts outside the CDR3, is DGGITQSPKYLFRKEGQNVTLSCEQNLNHDAMYWYRQDPGQGLRLIYYSQIVNDFQKGDIAEGYSVSREKKESFPLTVTSAQKNPTAFYLCASSPTGVKRTGELFFGEGSRLTVL.

As regards this clone: The same CDR3 also results from other DNA sequences found in this sample. The chain recombines TRBV18 with TRBJ1-1, with D unresolved. The CDR3 has 13 amino acids. V gave up 1 base and J gave up 2 bases, with 5 bases separating them. Germline assignment: CDR1 KGHSH and CDR2 LQKENI. The CDR3 nucleotides read TGTGCCAGCTCACCACGGGCTAACACTGAAGCTTTCTTT. It codes for CASSPRANTEAFF.